This TCR beta chain originates from a study of identical twins. Notes on the study in general: Beta out-of-frame sequences displayed a weaker excess of sharing between twins. Compared with models, monozygotic twins showed more out-of-frame TCR alpha sharing.

The V end lost 1 base, the J end lost 7 bases, and 14 bases lay between the germline ends. CDR1 DFQATT and CDR2 SNEGSKA come from the germline V gene (reference sequence). The CDR3 spans 13 residues. Template switching added a universal primer site, and cDNA bore unique molecular identifiers. TCRdb processed the 5' RACE reads anew with MiXCR; each CDR3 protein has one entry. The sample holds 690,000 or so distinct CDR3 sequences, under 9% seen once. This clonotype turned up a few times. Its antigen is undetermined. These data were also reused for a study on yellow fever vaccine responses in identical twins. According to that study: Reports say the vaccine T cell response in twins looked partly convergent and partly personalized.

The TCR originated in a woman aged 18-29 years in good health. Sequencing was done on a sample of PBMCs. This chain uses TRBV20-1 with TRBJ2-7; the D gene could be TRBD1 or TRBD2 (6 bases each). CDR3 nucleotides: TGCAGTGCTAGAGTTGGGGGGCGGAGGGAGCAGTACTTC. This codes for CSARVGGRREQYF.